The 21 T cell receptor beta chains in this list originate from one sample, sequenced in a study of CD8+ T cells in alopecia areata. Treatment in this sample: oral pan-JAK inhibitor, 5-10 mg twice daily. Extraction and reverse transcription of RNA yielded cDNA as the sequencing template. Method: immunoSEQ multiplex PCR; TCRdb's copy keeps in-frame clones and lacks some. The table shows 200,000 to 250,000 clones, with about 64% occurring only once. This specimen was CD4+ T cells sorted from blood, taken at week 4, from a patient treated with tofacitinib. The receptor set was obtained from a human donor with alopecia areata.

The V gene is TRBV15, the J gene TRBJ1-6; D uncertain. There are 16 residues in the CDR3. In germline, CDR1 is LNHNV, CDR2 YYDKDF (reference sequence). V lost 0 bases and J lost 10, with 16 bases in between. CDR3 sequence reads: CATSRDSMRIGSPLHF. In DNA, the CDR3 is TGTGCCACCAGCAGAGATTCGATGCGGATAGGGTCACCCCTCCACTTT.

For the CDR3, the DNA is TGCGCCAGCAGCTTAAACGCGGGTGTGTCCTACAATGAGCAGTTCTTC. Translating gives CASSLNAGVSYNEQFF. The chain is built from TRBV5-1 and TRBJ2-1; D possibly corresponds to TRBD2 (5 bases). Germline-derived CDR1 and CDR2 are SGHRS and YFSETQ. V lost 2 bases and J lost 1, with 13 bases in between. The length of the CDR3 is 16 residues.

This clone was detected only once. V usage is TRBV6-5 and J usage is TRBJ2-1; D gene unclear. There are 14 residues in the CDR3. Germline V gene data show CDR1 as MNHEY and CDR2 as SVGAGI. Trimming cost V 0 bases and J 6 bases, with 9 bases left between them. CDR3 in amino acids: CASSYSVASNEQFF. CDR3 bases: TGTGCCAGCAGTTACTCGGTAGCTAGCAATGAGCAGTTCTTC.

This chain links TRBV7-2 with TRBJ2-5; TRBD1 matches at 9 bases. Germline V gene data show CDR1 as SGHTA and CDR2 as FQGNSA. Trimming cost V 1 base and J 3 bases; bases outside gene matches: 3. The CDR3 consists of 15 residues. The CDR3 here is CASSLVGTGKETQYF. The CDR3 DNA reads TGTGCCAGCAGCTTAGTAGGGACAGGGAAAGAGACCCAGTACTTC.

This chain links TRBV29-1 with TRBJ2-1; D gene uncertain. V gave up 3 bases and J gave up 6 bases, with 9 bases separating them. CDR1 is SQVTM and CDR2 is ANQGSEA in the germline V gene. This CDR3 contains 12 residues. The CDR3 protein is CSVDLGFNEQFF. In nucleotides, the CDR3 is TGCAGCGTTGATCTTGGGTTCAATGAGCAGTTCTTC.

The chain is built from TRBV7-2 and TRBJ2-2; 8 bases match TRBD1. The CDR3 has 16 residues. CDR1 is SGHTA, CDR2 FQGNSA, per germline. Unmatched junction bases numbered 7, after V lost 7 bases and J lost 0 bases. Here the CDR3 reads CASNSGQASNTGELFF. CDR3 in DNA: TGTGCCAGCAACTCGGGACAGGCCTCGAACACCGGGGAGCTGTTTTTT.

The CDR3 loop reads CAWSHSNTEAFF. DNA of the CDR3: TGTGCCTGGAGCCACTCGAACACTGAAGCTTTCTTT. This rearrangement joins TRBV30 to TRBJ1-1; no definite D call. The CDR3 length is 12 residues. The germline V gene encodes CDR1 GTSNPN and CDR2 SVGIG (reference sequence). The V end was cut by 3 bases, the J end by 1 base, with 6 bases between. Variable domain in full (rest from reference TRBV30 and TRBJ1-1): SQTIHQWPATLVQPVGSPLSLECTVEGTSNPNLYWYRQAAGRGLQLLFYSVGIGQISSEVPQNLSASRPQDRQFILSSKKLLLSDSGFYLCAWSHSNTEAFFGQGTRLTVV.

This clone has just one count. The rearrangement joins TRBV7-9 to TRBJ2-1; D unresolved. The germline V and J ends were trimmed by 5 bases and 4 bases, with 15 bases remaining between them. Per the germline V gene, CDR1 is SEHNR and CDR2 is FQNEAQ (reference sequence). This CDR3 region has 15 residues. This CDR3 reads CASSPPGDPYNEQFF. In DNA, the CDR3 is TGTGCCAGCAGCCCCCCGGGTGATCCTTACAATGAGCAGTTCTTC.

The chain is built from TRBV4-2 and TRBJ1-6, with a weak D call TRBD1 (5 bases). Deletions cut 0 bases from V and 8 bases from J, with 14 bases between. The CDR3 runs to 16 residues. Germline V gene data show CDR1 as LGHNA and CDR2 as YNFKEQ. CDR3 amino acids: CASSQERGASYSPLHF. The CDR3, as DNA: TGTGCCAGCAGCCAAGAGAGAGGGGCCAGTTATTCACCCCTCCACTTT.

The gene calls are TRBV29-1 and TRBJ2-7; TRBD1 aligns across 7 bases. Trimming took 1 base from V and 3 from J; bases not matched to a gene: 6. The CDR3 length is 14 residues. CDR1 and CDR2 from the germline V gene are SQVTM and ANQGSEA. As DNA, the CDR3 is TGCAGCGTTGAAGGACAGGGATTCCTCTACGAGCAGTACTTC. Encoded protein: CSVEGQGFLYEQYF.

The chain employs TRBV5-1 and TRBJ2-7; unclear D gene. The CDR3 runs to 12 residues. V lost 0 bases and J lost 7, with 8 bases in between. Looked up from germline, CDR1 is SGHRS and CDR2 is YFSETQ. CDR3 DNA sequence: TGCGCCAGCAGCTTGGAATCCGGGGAGCAGTACTTC. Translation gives CASSLESGEQYF.

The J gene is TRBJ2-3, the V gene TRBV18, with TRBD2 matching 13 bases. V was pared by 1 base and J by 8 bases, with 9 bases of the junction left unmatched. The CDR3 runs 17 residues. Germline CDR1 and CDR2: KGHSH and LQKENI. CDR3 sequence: CASSPLGLAGAPGTQYF. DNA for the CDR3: TGTGCCAGCTCACCACTTGGACTAGCGGGGGCCCCGGGTACGCAGTATTTT.

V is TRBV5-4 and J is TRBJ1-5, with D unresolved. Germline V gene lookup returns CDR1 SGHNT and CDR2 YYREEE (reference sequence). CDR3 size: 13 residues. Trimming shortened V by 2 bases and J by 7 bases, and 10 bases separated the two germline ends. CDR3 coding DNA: TGTGCCAGCAGCTTAGGGAGGGAACAGCCCCAGCATTTT. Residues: CASSLGREQPQHF. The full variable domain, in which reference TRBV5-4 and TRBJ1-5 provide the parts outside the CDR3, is ETGVTQSPTHLIKTRGQQVTLRCSSQSGHNTVSWYQQALGQGPQFIFQYYREEENGRGNFPPRFSGLQFPNYSSELNVNALELDDSALYLCASSLGREQPQHFGDGTRLSIL.

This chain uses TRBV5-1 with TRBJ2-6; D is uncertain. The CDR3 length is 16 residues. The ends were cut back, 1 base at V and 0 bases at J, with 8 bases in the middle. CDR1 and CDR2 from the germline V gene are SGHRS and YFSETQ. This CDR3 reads CASSLSPASGANVLTF. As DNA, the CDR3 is TGCGCCAGCAGCTTGTCCCCGGCCTCTGGGGCCAACGTCCTGACTTTC.

CDR3 sequence: CASSLGTASSSYGYTF. CDR3 coding DNA: TGTGCCAGCAGCTTAGGGACAGCATCCTCTAGCTATGGCTACACCTTC. The chain uses TRBV7-2 and TRBJ1-2; D is possibly TRBD1 (6 bases). Germline CDR1 is SGHTA and CDR2 is FQGNSA. This CDR3 has 16 residues. Trimming took off 1 base at V and 4 bases at J, with 16 bases between the two ends.

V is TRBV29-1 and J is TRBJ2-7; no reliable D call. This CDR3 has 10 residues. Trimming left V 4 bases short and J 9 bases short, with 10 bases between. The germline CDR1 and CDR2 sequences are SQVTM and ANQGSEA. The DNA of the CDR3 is TGCAGCGTTGGGCACGAAGGGCAGTACTTC. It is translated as CSVGHEGQYF.

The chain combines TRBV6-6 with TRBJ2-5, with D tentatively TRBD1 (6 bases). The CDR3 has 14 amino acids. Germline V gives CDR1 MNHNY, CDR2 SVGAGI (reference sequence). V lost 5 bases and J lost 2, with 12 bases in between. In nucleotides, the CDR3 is TGTGCCAGCAGTAGACGGACAGTACAAGAGACCCAGTACTTC. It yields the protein CASSRRTVQETQYF.

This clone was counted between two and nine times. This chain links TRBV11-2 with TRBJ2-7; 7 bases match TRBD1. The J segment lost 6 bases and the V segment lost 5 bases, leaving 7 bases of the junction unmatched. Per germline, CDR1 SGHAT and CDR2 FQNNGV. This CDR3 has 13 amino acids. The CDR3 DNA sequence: TGTGCCAGCAGCACCAGACAGGGATTCGAGCAGTACTTC. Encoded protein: CASSTRQGFEQYF.

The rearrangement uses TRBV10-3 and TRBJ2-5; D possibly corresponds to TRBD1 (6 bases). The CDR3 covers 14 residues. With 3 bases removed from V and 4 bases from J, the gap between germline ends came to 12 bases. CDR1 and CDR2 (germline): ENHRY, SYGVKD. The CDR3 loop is CAISDNRDGETQYF. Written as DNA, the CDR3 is TGTGCCATCAGTGATAACAGGGATGGAGAGACCCAGTACTTC.

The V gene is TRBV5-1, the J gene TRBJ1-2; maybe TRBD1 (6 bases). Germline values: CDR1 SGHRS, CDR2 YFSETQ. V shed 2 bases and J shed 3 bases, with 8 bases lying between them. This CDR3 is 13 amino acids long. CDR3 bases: TGCGCCAGCAGCTTCAGGGGCGACTATGGCTACACCTTC. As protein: CASSFRGDYGYTF.

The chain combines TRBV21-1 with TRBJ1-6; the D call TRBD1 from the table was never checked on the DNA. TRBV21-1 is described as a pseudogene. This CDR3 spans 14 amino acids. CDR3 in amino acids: CASSKATGNSPLHF. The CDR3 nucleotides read TGTGCCAGCAGCAAAGCTACAGGGAATTCACCCCTCCACTTT.